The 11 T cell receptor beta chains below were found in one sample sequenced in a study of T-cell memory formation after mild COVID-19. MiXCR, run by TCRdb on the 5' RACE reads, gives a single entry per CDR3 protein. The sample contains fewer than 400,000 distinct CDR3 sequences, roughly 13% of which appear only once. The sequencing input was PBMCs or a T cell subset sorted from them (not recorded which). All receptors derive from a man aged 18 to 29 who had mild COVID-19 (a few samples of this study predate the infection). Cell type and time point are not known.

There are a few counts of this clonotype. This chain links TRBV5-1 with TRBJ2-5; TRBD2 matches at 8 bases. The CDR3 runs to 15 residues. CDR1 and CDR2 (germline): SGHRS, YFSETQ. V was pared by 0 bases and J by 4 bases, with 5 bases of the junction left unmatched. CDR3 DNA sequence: TGCGCCAGCAGCTTGGTCGGGGGGGCCCCAGAGACCCAGTACTTC. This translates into CASSLVGGAPETQYF.

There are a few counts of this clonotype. The CDR3 is CSAKSSGGPAAQYF. CDR3 nucleotides: TGCAGCGCCAAATCTAGCGGGGGGCCAGCAGCGCAGTATTTT. The rearrangement uses TRBV29-1 and TRBJ2-3; 11 nucleotides align to TRBD2. Unmatched junction bases numbered 13, after V lost 7 bases and J lost 10 bases. The CDR3 has 14 amino acids. Germline V gives CDR1 SQVTM, CDR2 ANQGSEA.

The CDR3 protein is CASSQDSAEWNYGYTF. CDR3 DNA: TGCGCCAGCAGCCAAGATTCCGCCGAGTGGAACTATGGCTACACCTTC. The genes are TRBV4-1 and TRBJ1-2; no clear D. CDR3 length: 16 amino acids. Trimming took off 0 bases at V and 2 bases at J, with 13 bases between the two ends. CDR1 and CDR2 (germline): MGHRA, YSYEKL.

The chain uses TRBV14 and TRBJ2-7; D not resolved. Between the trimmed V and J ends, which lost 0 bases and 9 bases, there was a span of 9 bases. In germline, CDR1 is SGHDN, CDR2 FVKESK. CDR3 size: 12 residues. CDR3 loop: CASSQDGMGQYV. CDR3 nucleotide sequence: TGTGCCAGCAGCCAAGACGGTATGGGGCAGTACGTC.

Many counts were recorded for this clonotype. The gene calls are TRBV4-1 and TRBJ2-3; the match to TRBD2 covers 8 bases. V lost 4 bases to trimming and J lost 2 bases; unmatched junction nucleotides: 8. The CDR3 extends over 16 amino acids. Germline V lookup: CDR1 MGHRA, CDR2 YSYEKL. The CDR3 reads CASSPGGVAVTDTQYF. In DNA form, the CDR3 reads TGCGCCAGCAGCCCCGGGGGGGTAGCGGTCACAGATACGCAGTATTTT.

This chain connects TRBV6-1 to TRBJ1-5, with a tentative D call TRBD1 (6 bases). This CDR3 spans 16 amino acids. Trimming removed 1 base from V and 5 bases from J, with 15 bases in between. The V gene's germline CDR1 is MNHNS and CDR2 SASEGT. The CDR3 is CASSEGSGAIDQPQHF. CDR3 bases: TGTGCCAGCAGTGAAGGATCAGGGGCGATAGATCAGCCCCAGCATTTT.

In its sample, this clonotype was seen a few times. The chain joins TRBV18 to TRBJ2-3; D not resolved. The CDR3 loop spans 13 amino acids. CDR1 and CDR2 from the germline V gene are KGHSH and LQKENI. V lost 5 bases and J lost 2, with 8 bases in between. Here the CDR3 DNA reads TGTGCCAGCTCAGGGTCGCCCACAGATACGCAGTATTTT. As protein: CASSGSPTDTQYF.

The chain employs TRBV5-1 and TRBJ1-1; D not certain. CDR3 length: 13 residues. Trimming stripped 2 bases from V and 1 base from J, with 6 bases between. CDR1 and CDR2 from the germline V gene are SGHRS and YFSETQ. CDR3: CASSFARNTEAFF. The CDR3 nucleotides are TGCGCCAGCAGCTTTGCCAGGAACACTGAAGCTTTCTTT.

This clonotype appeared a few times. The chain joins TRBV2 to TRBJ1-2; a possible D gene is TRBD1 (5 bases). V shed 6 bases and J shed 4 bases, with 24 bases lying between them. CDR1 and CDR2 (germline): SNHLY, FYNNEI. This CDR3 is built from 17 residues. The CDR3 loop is CASRGTSSRWGVYGYTF. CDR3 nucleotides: TGTGCCAGCAGGGGGACTTCTTCCAGGTGGGGGGTCTATGGCTACACCTTC.

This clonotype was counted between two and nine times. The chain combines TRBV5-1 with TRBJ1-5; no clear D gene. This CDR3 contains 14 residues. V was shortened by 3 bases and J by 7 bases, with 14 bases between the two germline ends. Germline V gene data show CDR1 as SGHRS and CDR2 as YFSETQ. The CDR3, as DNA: TGCGCCAGCAGCTCGGACGGGTCCGGGCAGCCCCAGCATTTT. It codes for CASSSDGSGQPQHF. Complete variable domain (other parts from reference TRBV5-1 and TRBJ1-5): KAGVTQTPRYLIKTRGQQVTLSCSPISGHRSVSWYQQTPGQGLQFLFEYFSETQRNKGNFPGRFSGRQFSNSRSEMNVSTLELGDSALYLCASSSDGSGQPQHFGDGTRLSIL.

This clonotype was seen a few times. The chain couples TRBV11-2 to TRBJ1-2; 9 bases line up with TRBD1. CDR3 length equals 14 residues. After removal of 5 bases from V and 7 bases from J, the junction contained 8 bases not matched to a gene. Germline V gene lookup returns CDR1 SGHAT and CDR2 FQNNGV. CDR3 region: CASSPTGTGFGYTF. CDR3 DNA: TGTGCCAGCAGCCCGACTGGGACAGGGTTTGGCTACACCTTC.